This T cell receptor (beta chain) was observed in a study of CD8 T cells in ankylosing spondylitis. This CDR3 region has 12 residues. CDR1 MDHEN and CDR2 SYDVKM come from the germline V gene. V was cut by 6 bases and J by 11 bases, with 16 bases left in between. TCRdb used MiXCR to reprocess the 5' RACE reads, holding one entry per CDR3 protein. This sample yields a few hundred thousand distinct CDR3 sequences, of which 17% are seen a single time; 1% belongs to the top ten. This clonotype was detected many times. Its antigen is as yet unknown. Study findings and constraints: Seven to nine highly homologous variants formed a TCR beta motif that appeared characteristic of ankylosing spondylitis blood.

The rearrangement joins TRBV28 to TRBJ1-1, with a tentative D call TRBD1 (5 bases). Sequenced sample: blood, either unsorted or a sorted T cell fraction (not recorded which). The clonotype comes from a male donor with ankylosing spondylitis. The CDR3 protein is CASSKQVQVAFF. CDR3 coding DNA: TGTGCCAGCAGCAAACAGGTGCAAGTGGCTTTCTTT.